A selection of T cell receptor beta chains follows, all from one sample in a study of naive and memory T cell subsets. TCRdb processed the UMI-ligation and nested PCR reads anew with MiXCR; each CDR3 protein has one entry. The table includes roughly 150,000 distinct CDR3 sequences, about a fifth detected once. Sequencing was carried out using naive CD8+ T cells from blood. These receptor sequences come from a human donor in good health. CDR3s leave out the opening cysteine and the closing phenylalanine or tryptophan.

TRBV7-6	TRBJ1-5	ASSLEGLQPQH
TRBV7-2	TRBJ2-3	ASSSGLALLRNTQY
TRBV7-6	TRBJ2-1	ASSPSSGTLDEQF
TRBV12-3/TRBV12-4	TRBJ1-4	ASSFVQGSEKLF
TRBV4-1	TRBJ1-3	ASSTRTVSSGNTIY
TRBV7-2	TRBJ1-4	ASSPGGSELF
TRBV27	TRBJ2-5	ASSLSRGSWQETQY
TRBV7-8	TRBJ2-7	ASSSVGTYEQY
TRBV29-1	TRBJ2-2	SVNLGQGSPGELF
TRBV28	TRBJ1-1	ASNPSWGTEAF
TRBV28	TRBJ2-7	ASSSVIAERVYEQY
TRBV25-1	TRBJ1-2	ASSEGQDGYT
TRBV5-8	TRBJ2-1	ASSPFVETYNEQF
TRBV28	TRBJ2-7	ASSLYGGRASYEQY
TRBV28	TRBJ1-2	ASSPPPGRFNYGYT
TRBV19	TRBJ2-1	ASSRWTANEQF
TRBV27	TRBJ2-7	ASSLFASGLSYEQY
TRBV12-3/TRBV12-4	TRBJ2-1	ASSSGLAEAYNEQF
TRBV11-2	TRBJ1-2	ASSPSQGDPIYGYT
TRBV19	TRBJ2-1	ASSTPKETEGGKGNEQF
TRBV29-1	TRBJ1-1	SVEDFGRGSPEAF
TRBV30	TRBJ1-1	AWNEFTEAF
TRBV20-1	TRBJ1-2	SAPGGDGYT
TRBV13	TRBJ2-1	ASSHRYNEQF
TRBV27	TRBJ2-7	ASIPAGGINEQY
TRBV12-3/TRBV12-4	TRBJ1-1	ASRTGWTEAF
TRBV12-5	TRBJ1-2	ASGSPSGRGDYGYT
TRBV28	TRBJ2-6	ASDNSGANVLT
TRBV12-3/TRBV12-4	TRBJ2-1	ASSFLAGENEQF
TRBV28	TRBJ2-2	ASVSASGANTGELF
TRBV7-2	TRBJ2-1	ASSLAAHSTQVRQF
TRBV7-9	TRBJ2-7	ASSHSIGGKYEQY
TRBV9	TRBJ2-7	ASSVGWGPYEQY
TRBV5-1	TRBJ2-7	ASSPDRYSYEQY
TRBV7-8	TRBJ2-1	ASSLSGTGVNEQF
TRBV3-1	TRBJ1-2	ASSQGLGPVGYT
TRBV2	TRBJ1-1	ASSRDRGLTEAF
TRBV3-1	TRBJ2-7	ASSLLQGREQY
TRBV7-9	TRBJ2-1	ASSLPGTSRTNEQF
TRBV13	TRBJ2-5	ASSLALAGGETQY
TRBV13	TRBJ2-1	ASSLGGRHGYNEQF
TRBV28	TRBJ2-7	ASSRTSGQLSYEQY
TRBV4-1	TRBJ2-7	ASSQVLSYEQY
TRBV12-5	TRBJ2-2	ASGFNLDSTGELF
TRBV6-6	TRBJ2-5	ASSYVEYQETQY
TRBV20-1	TRBJ2-5	SAKRATQY
TRBV28	TRBJ2-7	ASRSGSYEQY
TRBV27	TRBJ2-1	ASSITGLGSYNEQF
TRBV20-1	TRBJ2-7	SARHHGRYEQY
TRBV29-1	TRBJ2-1	SVEGAQGADPNEQF
TRBV20-1	TRBJ1-6	SARPRTLSSYNSPLH
TRBV12-3/TRBV12-4	TRBJ1-1	ASSFITLNTEAF
TRBV29-1	TRBJ2-3	SGSTDTQY
TRBV7-8	TRBJ2-7	ASSLVRAGPNPHEQY